Below are 15 T cell receptor beta chains sequenced from a single sample in a study of T cell responses to AZD1222 COVID-19 vaccine. Here immunoSEQ multiplex PCR was the method, and the copy in TCRdb shows in-frame clones only, minus some. The top ten hold roughly 1.7% of the sample, which has over 120,000 clones, 80% to 90% seen once. Material: peripheral blood, obtained on day 0 of AZD1222 vaccination. The receptors stem from an adult in good health.

V is TRBV28 and J is TRBJ1-1; D unresolved. Germline-derived CDR1 and CDR2 are MDHEN and SYDVKM. CDR3 size: 12 residues. V lost 6 bases, J lost 0 bases, and 5 bases lay in between. CDR3: CASRGLNTEAFF. CDR3 nucleotide sequence: TGTGCCAGCAGGGGGTTGAACACTGAAGCTTTCTTT. Based on the CDR3 plus reference TRBV28 and TRBJ1-1, the full variable domain is DVKVTQSSRYLVKRTGEKVFLECVQDMDHENMFWYRQDPGLGLRLIYFSYDVKMKEKGDIPEGYSVSREKKERFSLILESASTNQTSMYLCASRGLNTEAFFGQGTRLTVV.

The DNA of the CDR3 is TGTGCCTGGAGTGTTTTCTCCGGATCCTACGAGCAGTACTTC. Amino acid sequence: CAWSVFSGSYEQYF. V gene TRBV30 combines with J gene TRBJ2-7; D is undetermined. V was pared by 0 bases and J by 1 base, with 10 bases between. The germline V gene encodes CDR1 GTSNPN and CDR2 SVGIG (reference sequence). The CDR3 is 14 amino acids.

The rearrangement joins TRBV5-1 to TRBJ1-6; D gene uncertain. This CDR3 spans 17 amino acids. Germline CDR1 reads SGHRS; CDR2 reads YFSETQ. The germline V and J ends were trimmed by 2 bases and 4 bases, with 16 bases remaining between them. The CDR3 DNA sequence: TGCGCCAGCAGCTTCGACGGATTTGTTACTTATAATTCACCCCTCCACTTT. Translating gives CASSFDGFVTYNSPLHF.

The chain has TRBV2 and TRBJ1-6; 7 bases line up with TRBD1. CDR3 length equals 13 residues. Germline loops: CDR1 SNHLY, CDR2 FYNNEI. Trimming cost V 7 bases and J 7 bases; bases outside gene matches: 4. The CDR3 DNA reads TGTGCCAGCAATCGGGACAGAAATTCACCCCTCCACTTT. Its translation: CASNRDRNSPLHF.

The V gene is TRBV5-1, the J gene TRBJ2-7; D is possibly TRBD1 or TRBD2 (5 bases each). Germline V CDR1 and CDR2: SGHRS, YFSETQ. Trimming took off 3 bases at V and 7 bases at J, with 17 bases between the two ends. There are 14 residues in the CDR3. CDR3 amino acids: CASSSDGAPGEQYF. The CDR3 region has the DNA TGCGCCAGCAGCTCCGACGGGGCCCCGGGAGAGCAGTACTTC.

The genes are TRBV27 and TRBJ2-4, with D perhaps matching TRBD1 or TRBD2 (5 bases each). The CDR3 extends over 15 amino acids. CDR1 MNHEY and CDR2 SMNVEV come from the germline V gene (reference sequence). The V end was cut by 6 bases, the J end by 2 bases, with 14 bases between. For the CDR3, the DNA is TGTGCCAGCAGAAGGATTGGGGGTTCCAAAAACATTCAGTACTTC. Protein product: CASRRIGGSKNIQYF.

This chain uses TRBV6-1 with TRBJ1-2, with 8 nucleotides matching TRBD1. The junction had 5 bases not matched to a gene; V was cut back by 2 bases and J by 3 bases. Germline assignment: CDR1 MNHNS and CDR2 SASEGT. This CDR3 region has 15 residues. CDR3 sequence reads: CASSEWAGGDYGYTF. As DNA, the CDR3 is TGTGCCAGCAGTGAATGGGCAGGGGGCGACTATGGCTACACCTTC.

The rearrangement uses TRBV5-1 and TRBJ1-2; D is uncertain. Germline CDR1 and CDR2: SGHRS and YFSETQ. The ends were cut back, 4 bases at V and 2 bases at J, with 9 bases in the middle. The CDR3 loop spans 13 amino acids. CDR3 DNA sequence: TGCGCCAGCAGCCACGGGGTCAACTATGGCTACACCTTC. This codes for CASSHGVNYGYTF.

The gene calls are TRBV7-8 and TRBJ1-2; 7 bases line up with TRBD1. Per the germline V gene, CDR1 is SGHVS and CDR2 is FQNEAQ. With 5 bases clipped from V and 5 bases from J, the junction kept 5 bases outside the gene matches. The CDR3 is 13 amino acids. The CDR3 loop reads CASSRGQAYGYTF. In DNA form, the CDR3 reads TGTGCCAGCAGCCGAGGACAGGCGTATGGCTACACCTTC. Supplemented by reference TRBV7-8 and TRBJ1-2, the full variable domain reads GAGVSQSPRYKVAKRGQDVALRCDPISGHVSLFWYQQALGQGPEFLTYFQNEAQLDKSGLPSDRFFAERPEGSVSTLKIQRTQQEDSAVYLCASSRGQAYGYTFGSGTRLTVV.

This chain joins TRBV7-2 and TRBJ2-3; 16 bases are a match to TRBD2. The germline gives CDR1 SGHTA, CDR2 FQGNSA. After removal of 5 bases from V and 4 bases from J, the junction contained 9 bases not matched to a gene. The CDR3 has 18 amino acids. This chain's CDR3 is CASSPQGLAGGRADTQYF. CDR3 DNA: TGTGCCAGCAGCCCTCAGGGACTAGCGGGGGGGCGGGCAGATACGCAGTATTTT.

This clone was found a few times. The J gene is TRBJ2-7, the V gene TRBV5-4; 8 bases align to TRBD1. The CDR3 contains 14 residues. CDR1 and CDR2 from the germline V gene are SGHNT and YYREEE (reference sequence). With V trimmed by 3 bases and J by 4 bases, 6 bases remained unmatched. The CDR3 nucleotides read TGTGCCAGCAGCTACCCGGGACAGGTTTACGAGCAGTACTTC. Protein sequence: CASSYPGQVYEQYF.

The V and J genes are TRBV14 and TRBJ2-2; 10 bases match TRBD2. V shed 0 bases and J 4 bases; nucleotides not matched to a gene: 5. The germline CDR1 and CDR2 sequences are SGHDN and FVKESK. The CDR3 covers 17 residues. The CDR3 DNA is TGTGCCAGCAGCCAAGATTCGAGCGGGGGGGCCACCGGGGAGCTGTTTTTT. Translating it yields CASSQDSSGGATGELFF.

The chain recombines TRBV14 with TRBJ1-2; D ambiguous. V shed 1 base and J shed 4 bases, with 10 bases lying between them. In germline, CDR1 is SGHDN, CDR2 FVKESK. The length of the CDR3 is 14 residues. CDR3: CASSQAGVGYGYTF. For the CDR3, the DNA is TGTGCCAGCAGCCAAGCGGGAGTCGGCTATGGCTACACCTTC.

This chain uses TRBV6-5 with TRBJ2-1; 8 bases are shared with TRBD2. The ends lost 5 bases at V and 7 bases at J; junction bases unmatched: 7. This CDR3 contains 14 residues. Germline V gene lookup returns CDR1 MNHEY and CDR2 SVGAGI. The CDR3 nucleotides are TGTGCCAGCAGTCGTCTAGCGGGTGGGAATGAGCAGTTCTTC. Amino acid sequence: CASSRLAGGNEQFF.

The rearrangement uses TRBV12-3 or TRBV12-4 and TRBJ1-1; D gene unclear. There are 12 residues in the CDR3. With 3 bases removed from V and 4 bases from J, the gap between germline ends came to 6 bases. DNA for the CDR3: TGTGCCAGCAGTTTGTTGAGCACTGAAGCTTTCTTT. Residues: CASSLLSTEAFF.